The rows below give T cell receptor beta chains drawn from one sample of a study of Graves' ophthalmopathy and Graves' hyperthyroidism. TCRdb redid the calling of the multiplex PCR reads with MiXCR, one entry per CDR3 protein. The table has some 25,000 distinct CDR3 sequences, about half seen once. The specimen was peripheral blood. These receptor sequences come from an adult woman with stable Graves' hyperthyroidism. The CDR3 runs from the conserved cysteine through the conserved F or W. The D gene is left open where the match is weak. Only part of the rows carry a size: once, few, many, or a class if the clone is expanded.

d_call	clone_size	cdr3_length	v_call	j_call	cdr3_aa	cdr3_nt
-	medium-sized	13	TRBV7-3	TRBJ1-2	CASSAGTNYGYTF	TGTGCCAGCAGCGCCGGGACTAACTATGGCTACACCTTC
-	few	17	TRBV30	TRBJ2-5	CAWSLRLLAGIQETQYF	TGTGCCTGGAGTCTACGACTGTTGGCAGGGATTCAAGAGACCCAGTACTTC
TRBD1	-	16	TRBV6-1	TRBJ2-7	CASRGQGVLLLDEQYF	TGTGCCAGCAGAGGACAGGGCGTCCTCCTCCTGGACGAGCAGTACTTC
TRBD1	-	23	TRBV20-1	TRBJ2-3	CSARALQSGDTISPGGSTDTQYF	TGCAGTGCTAGGGCCTTACAAAGTGGAGACACCATTTCCCCAGGGGGTTCTACAGATACGCAGTATTTT
-	many	16	TRBV4-2	TRBJ2-7	CASSQDWGEDSYEQYF	TGTGCCAGCAGCCAAGATTGGGGGGAGGACTCCTACGAGCAGTACTTC
-	-	13	TRBV20-1	TRBJ2-1	CSAQRVDGNEQFF	TGCAGTGCCCAGCGGGTGGACGGCAATGAGCAGTTCTTC
TRBD1	medium-sized	14	TRBV20-1	TRBJ1-6	CSASPGGYNSPLHF	TGCAGTGCATCCCCAGGGGGATATAATTCACCCCTCCACTTT
-	medium-sized	14	TRBV6-5	TRBJ2-7	CASSYGQQAPEQYF	TGTGCCAGCAGTTACGGACAGCAGGCACCCGAGCAGTACTTC
TRBD2	-	15	TRBV5-5	TRBJ2-7	CASSWTSGSSYEQYF	TGTGCCAGCAGCTGGACTAGCGGGAGCTCCTACGAGCAGTACTTC
-	-	13	TRBV7-9	TRBJ1-6	CASSSEGLTPHHF	TGTGCCAGCAGCTCGGAGGGACTAACTCCCCACCACTTT
TRBD1	once	14	TRBV7-9	TRBJ2-7	CASSSPGQGFEQYF	TGTGCCAGCAGCTCACCGGGACAGGGGTTCGAGCAGTACTTC
-	-	15	TRBV7-3	TRBJ1-4	CASSTLAGLNEKLFF	TGTGCCAGCAGCACCTTAGCGGGACTCAATGAAAAACTGTTTTTT
TRBD1	-	16	TRBV7-9	TRBJ1-5	CASSFRWGTGFETQHF	TGTGCCAGCAGCTTTCGGTGGGGGACAGGGTTTGAGACCCAGCATTTT
TRBD2	medium-sized	15	TRBV20-1	TRBJ2-1	CSAVAGGLGGNEQFF	TGCAGTGCTGTAGCGGGAGGTTTGGGTGGAAATGAGCAGTTCTTC
-	-	15	TRBV7-3	TRBJ1-2	CASSSMEREPLSYTF	TGTGCCAGCAGCTCTATGGAGCGGGAGCCCCTGAGCTACACCTTC
TRBD2	-	15	TRBV25-1	TRBJ2-5	CASSNGLAGAETQYF	TGTGCCAGCAGCAACGGACTAGCGGGAGCTGAGACCCAGTACTTC
TRBD1	-	13	TRBV6-1	TRBJ1-5	CASRRQGDQLQHF	TGTGCAAGCAGAAGACAGGGGGATCAGCTCCAGCATTTT
-	-	12	TRBV20-1	TRBJ1-5	CSARAGNQPQHF	TGCAGTGCTAGGGCGGGCAATCAGCCCCAGCATTTT
-	many	13	TRBV28	TRBJ2-7	CASSLIQGYEQYF	TGTGCCAGCAGTTTAATCCAGGGCTACGAGCAGTACTTC
-	-	15	TRBV29-1	TRBJ1-5	CSVEVGGGIGQPQHF	TGCAGCGTTGAAGTTGGCGGGGGGATCGGTCAGCCCCAGCATTTT
TRBD1	few	14	TRBV2	TRBJ1-5	CASSEQGAYQPQHF	TGTGCCAGCAGTGAACAGGGGGCCTATCAGCCCCAGCATTTT
TRBD1	-	15	TRBV19	TRBJ2-1	CASSIGQGSYNEQFF	TGTGCCAGTAGTATTGGACAGGGGTCCTACAATGAGCAGTTCTTC